Following are 31 T cell receptor beta chains from one sample sequenced in a study of blood T cell repertoires in COVID-19. Clones were read by immunoSEQ multiplex PCR, and TCRdb kept only the in-frame ones, dropping some. The sample consists of 30,000 or so clones, 65% to 90% of them appearing once. Input material: peripheral blood. These receptor sequences come from a man at least 80 years old with active COVID-19.

The genes are TRBV20-1 and TRBJ2-5, with D hard to call. V lost 0 bases, J lost 13 bases, and 12 bases lay in between. The CDR3 loop spans 11 amino acids. Germline V gene lookup returns CDR1 DFQATT and CDR2 SNEGSKA (reference sequence). The CDR3 protein is CSARDQVNPYF. The CDR3 nucleotides are TGCAGTGCTAGAGATCAGGTGAATCCGTACTTC.

The chain uses TRBV9 and TRBJ2-1; D perhaps matches TRBD1 (5 bases). This CDR3 contains 13 residues. The V gene lost 3 bases and the J gene lost 13 bases, with 17 bases spanning the gap. Germline V gene sequence: CDR1 SGDLS, CDR2 YYNGEE. This chain's CDR3 is CASSADPTAPQFF. In DNA form, the CDR3 reads TGTGCCAGCAGCGCAGACCCGACAGCACCTCAGTTCTTC.

This rearrangement joins TRBV4-3 to TRBJ1-3; D ambiguous. The V gene lost 1 base and the J gene lost 0 bases, with 7 bases spanning the gap. The CDR3 extends over 15 amino acids. Germline CDR1 reads LGHNA; CDR2 reads YSLEER. The CDR3 reads CASSQVQSSGNTIYF. CDR3 coding DNA: TGCGCCAGCAGCCAAGTACAGAGCTCTGGAAACACCATATATTTT.

This rearrangement joins TRBV4-1 to TRBJ2-2; D is possibly TRBD1 (6 bases). Trimming took off 0 bases at V and 9 bases at J, with 14 bases between the two ends. CDR3 length equals 15 residues. Germline V gene lookup returns CDR1 MGHRA and CDR2 YSYEKL. This CDR3 reads CASSQETRGYRELFF. For the CDR3, the DNA is TGCGCCAGCAGCCAAGAGACGAGGGGGTACCGGGAGCTGTTTTTT.

Details on this clone: At one end, the junction sequence differs from germline, possibly due to a read error. The gene calls are TRBV7-9 and TRBJ1-2; unclear D gene. From germline, CDR1 is SEHNR and CDR2 FQNEAQ (reference sequence). The length of the CDR3 is 16 residues. CDR3 in amino acids: CASSPEGSRAVYDYTF. The CDR3 DNA reads TGTGCCAGCAGCCCCGAAGGGAGTAGAGCAGTCTATGACTACACCTTC. Based on the CDR3 plus reference TRBV7-9 and TRBJ1-2, the full variable domain is DTGVSQNPRHKITKRGQNVTFRCDPISEHNRLYWYRQTLGQGPEFLTYFQNEAQLEKSRLLSDRFSAERPKGSFSTLEIQRTEQGDSAMYLCASSPEGSRAVYDYTFGSGTRLTVV.

V is TRBV11-2 and J is TRBJ2-7; 7 bases match TRBD1. J lost 2 bases, V lost 4 bases, and 8 bases had no gene match. The CDR3 is 15 residues long. Looked up from germline, CDR1 is SGHAT and CDR2 is FQNNGV. The CDR3 bases are TGTGCCAGCAGCTCTTCTGCGACAGGGCCCTACGAGCAGTACTTC. This gives the protein CASSSSATGPYEQYF.

The chain combines TRBV6-2 or TRBV6-3 with TRBJ1-5; TRBD1 might be the D (6 bases). The CDR3 spans 14 residues. Trimming stripped 3 bases from V and 4 bases from J, with 10 bases between. Per the germline V gene, CDR1 is MNHEY and CDR2 is SVGEGT. The CDR3 is CASSYPQGNQPQHF. The CDR3 DNA is TGTGCCAGCAGTTATCCACAGGGTAATCAGCCCCAGCATTTT.

This clone was observed once. The chain joins TRBV7-9 to TRBJ1-1; tentatively, D is TRBD1 (5 bases). The germline CDR1 and CDR2 sequences are SEHNR and FQNEAQ (reference sequence). The CDR3 has 13 amino acids. V was cut by 5 bases and J by 3 bases, with 10 bases left in between. Written as DNA, the CDR3 is TGTGCCAGCAGCCCGCAGGGTTACACTGAAGCTTTCTTT. As protein: CASSPQGYTEAFF.

The rearrangement links TRBV4-3 to TRBJ1-3; no clear D gene. CDR1 is LGHNA, CDR2 YSLEER, per germline. The CDR3 is made up of 17 amino acids. V was shortened by 4 bases and J by 0 bases, with 16 bases between the two germline ends. CDR3 nucleotide sequence: TGCGCCAGCAGCCCCAGTGTTTGGAGAAGCTCTGGAAACACCATATATTTT. Translating gives CASSPSVWRSSGNTIYF.

In DNA, the CDR3 is TGTGCCAGCAGTTCCGACAGGGACCGGTTCTTC. It yields the protein CASSSDRDRFF. The gene calls are TRBV7-3 and TRBJ2-1; 7 bases line up with TRBD1. The CDR3 loop spans 11 amino acids. The germline V gene encodes CDR1 SGHTA and CDR2 FQGTGA. Trimming cost V 6 bases and J 15 bases; bases outside gene matches: 8.

Remarks on this clone: One junction end does not reproduce the germline sequence, and a read error may be involved. This chain joins TRBV13 and TRBJ2-3, with D maybe TRBD2 (5 bases). The CDR3 contains 14 residues. CDR1 and CDR2 from the germline V gene are PRHDT and FYEKMQ (reference sequence). Here the CDR3 reads CASSLGLLTDTQYF. The DNA for the CDR3 is TGTGCCAGCAGCCTAGGACTCCTCACTGATACGCAGTATTTT.

In regard to this clone: A junction boundary mismatches the germline segment, possibly from a read error. This chain links TRBV28 with TRBJ2-3; perhaps TRBD1 as D (5 bases). The CDR3 sequence is 9 residues long. CDR1 and CDR2 from the germline V gene are MDHEN and SYDVKM. The CDR3 here is CDRTDTQYF. As DNA, the CDR3 is TGCGACAGAACAGATACGCAGTATTTT.

This clone was found once. The rearrangement uses TRBV5-4 and TRBJ2-2; 10 bases agree with TRBD2. J was trimmed by 7 bases and V by 6 bases; bases with no gene match: 18. CDR3 length: 18 amino acids. CDR1 SGHNT and CDR2 YYREEE come from the germline V gene (reference sequence). The CDR3 DNA is TGTGCCAGCACCACCAACCGGGGTAGCGGGGGGCACATCGGGGAGCTGTTTTTT. Its translation: CASTTNRGSGGHIGELFF.

The gene calls are TRBV4-2 and TRBJ1-5, with D possibly matching TRBD1 (5 bases). The CDR3 has 13 amino acids. V was clipped by 4 bases and J by 5 bases, with 9 bases between them. CDR1 and CDR2 (germline): LGHNA, YNFKEQ. CDR3 nucleotides: TGTGCCAGCAGCCGGGGGGTTCATCAGCCCCAGCATTTT. Encoded protein: CASSRGVHQPQHF.

The rearrangement links TRBV9 to TRBJ1-1, with D uncertain. The CDR3 length is 14 residues. Germline CDR1 and CDR2: SGDLS and YYNGEE. V dropped 2 bases and J dropped 1 base, with 9 bases sitting between them. The CDR3 protein is CASSVTSENTEAFF. CDR3 in DNA: TGTGCCAGCAGCGTCACCAGCGAGAACACTGAAGCTTTCTTT.

The J gene is TRBJ2-1, the V gene TRBV6-1; 8 nucleotides align to TRBD1. This CDR3 has 15 residues. The germline CDR1 and CDR2 sequences are MNHNS and SASEGT. Trimming removed 1 base from V and 8 bases from J; junction bases left unmatched: 7. CDR3 coding DNA: TGTGCCAGCAGTGAAGGGACAGGGTTTCTTCATGAGCAGTTCTTC. This sequence encodes CASSEGTGFLHEQFF.

The chain uses TRBV27 and TRBJ2-1; possibly TRBD1 for D (6 bases). Germline CDR1 is MNHEY and CDR2 is SMNVEV (reference sequence). The V end was cut by 2 bases, the J end by 6 bases, with 11 bases between. This CDR3 is built from 14 residues. CDR3 in amino acids: CASSLRTAINEQFF. The CDR3 DNA reads as TGTGCCAGCAGTTTAAGGACAGCGATCAATGAGCAGTTCTTC.

V is TRBV7-2 and J is TRBJ2-1; 8 bases are a match to TRBD2. This CDR3 spans 15 amino acids. From germline, CDR1 is SGHTA and CDR2 FQGNSA. V gave up 1 base and J gave up 7 bases; unmatched junction bases: 6. The CDR3, as DNA: TGTGCCAGCAGCTTAGACCGGGGGGGCCAAAATGAGCAGTTCTTC. Translating it yields CASSLDRGGQNEQFF.

This sequence joins TRBV12-3 or TRBV12-4 and TRBJ1-3; D is uncertain. Trimming left V 4 bases short and J 6 bases short, with 10 bases between. The CDR3 covers 13 residues. The CDR3 region has the DNA TGTGCCAGCAGTTATCAGAAGAAAAACACCATATATTTT. Amino acids: CASSYQKKNTIYF.

This chain connects TRBV12-2 to TRBJ2-3; the D call in the table, TRBD1, was not verified against the DNA. TRBV12-2 is a known pseudogene. The CDR3 runs to 15 residues. CDR3 bases: TGTGCAAGTCGCTCGGCGGACAGACACACAGATACGCAGTATTTT. This translates into CASRSADRHTDTQYF.

The rearrangement joins TRBV5-1 to TRBJ1-2; 9 bases are shared with TRBD1. This CDR3 is built from 15 residues. Trimming cost V 4 bases and J 3 bases; bases outside gene matches: 7. From germline, CDR1 is SGHRS and CDR2 YFSETQ. The CDR3 bases are TGCGCCAGCAGCGAAGGACAGGGGAAATACTATGGCTACACCTTC. Translation: CASSEGQGKYYGYTF.

The genes are TRBV11-2 and TRBJ2-7; 10 bases map to TRBD2. This CDR3 is 16 amino acids long. The V gene end was trimmed by 3 bases and the J gene end by 6 bases; junction bases not matched to a gene: 11. Germline V gene data show CDR1 as SGHAT and CDR2 as FQNNGV. Here the CDR3 reads CASSFPLSGGAPEQYF. DNA of the CDR3: TGTGCCAGCAGCTTCCCCTTGAGCGGGGGGGCCCCCGAGCAGTACTTC.

The chain employs TRBV11-2 and TRBJ2-1; TRBD2 matches 9 bases. J gave up 10 bases and V 0 bases, and 4 bases lay outside the gene matches. Germline loops: CDR1 SGHAT, CDR2 FQNNGV. This CDR3 region has 14 residues. The CDR3 here is CASSLEGLALEQFF. The CDR3 DNA reads TGTGCCAGCAGCTTAGAGGGACTAGCTCTCGAGCAGTTCTTC.

Only one count was recorded for this clone. The V gene is TRBV10-3, the J gene TRBJ2-3; possibly TRBD1 for D (5 bases). The V gene's germline CDR1 is ENHRY and CDR2 SYGVKD. CDR3 size: 13 residues. The V end was cut by 11 bases, the J end by 5 bases, with 17 bases between. For the CDR3, the DNA is TGTGCCTACGCATCGCTAGGACAAGATACGCAGTATTTT. It encodes CAYASLGQDTQYF.

The rearrangement uses TRBV18 and TRBJ2-5, with D possibly being TRBD2 (6 bases). From germline, CDR1 is KGHSH and CDR2 LQKENI. This CDR3 region has 14 residues. The V end was cut by 3 bases, the J end by 3 bases, with 11 bases between. The CDR3, as DNA: TGTGCCAGCTCACCGGGTCGCGGGAAAGAGACCCAGTACTTC. Amino acid sequence: CASSPGRGKETQYF.

The rearrangement joins TRBV28 to TRBJ2-3; D possibly corresponds to TRBD2 (6 bases). CDR3 length: 14 residues. From germline, CDR1 is MDHEN and CDR2 SYDVKM. Trimming took 5 bases from V and 6 from J, leaving 15 bases between them. As DNA, the CDR3 is TGTGCCAGCAGTGCCACGGGGAGGTACGATACGCAGTATTTT. Residues: CASSATGRYDTQYF.

This chain uses TRBV18 with TRBJ2-5, with 9 bases aligning to TRBD2. CDR1 is KGHSH, CDR2 LQKENI, per germline. V was pared by 6 bases and J by 3 bases, with 5 bases of the junction left unmatched. The CDR3 contains 14 residues. The CDR3 sequence is CASSRSGGKETQYF. The CDR3 DNA sequence: TGTGCCAGCTCCCGCAGCGGGGGGAAAGAGACCCAGTACTTC.

The rearrangement uses TRBV9 and TRBJ2-3; TRBD1 is a possible D gene (6 bases). Trimming took 0 bases from V and 0 from J, leaving 8 bases between them. Germline V gene lookup returns CDR1 SGDLS and CDR2 YYNGEE. The length of the CDR3 is 15 residues. CDR3 nucleotides: TGTGCCAGCAGCGTAGACAGGGATAGCACAGATACGCAGTATTTT. This encodes CASSVDRDSTDTQYF.

This clone was seen more than once but under ten times. This chain uses TRBV6-2 or TRBV6-3 with TRBJ2-7; TRBD1 aligns across 8 bases. CDR3 length: 15 residues. Trimming removed 4 bases from V and 3 bases from J; junction bases left unmatched: 8. Germline V gene data show CDR1 as MNHEY and CDR2 as SVGEGT. Written as DNA, the CDR3 is TGTGCCAGCAGTTCGTCTTTGGGACAGGACTACGAGCAGTACTTC. Translated, it gives CASSSSLGQDYEQYF.

V is TRBV5-1 and J is TRBJ1-1, with TRBD1 identical over 7 bases. The CDR3 is made up of 15 amino acids. J lost 5 bases, V lost 0 bases, and 7 bases had no gene match. Germline values: CDR1 SGHRS, CDR2 YFSETQ. CDR3 loop: CASSLAARGRTEAFF. The CDR3 DNA sequence: TGCGCCAGCAGCTTGGCGGCCAGGGGGAGGACTGAAGCTTTCTTT.

In this sample, this clone turned up once. The junction and the germline gene differ at one end; a read error may be behind it. This chain uses TRBV6-2 or TRBV6-3 with TRBJ2-5; 10 bases fit TRBD2. CDR3 length equals 18 residues. CDR1 MNHEY and CDR2 SVGEGT come from the germline V gene. The CDR3 DNA reads TGTGCCAGCAATTACTCCCCCGGGGCTAGCGGGGGCCAAGAGACCCAGTACTTC. This gives the protein CASNYSPGASGGQETQYF.